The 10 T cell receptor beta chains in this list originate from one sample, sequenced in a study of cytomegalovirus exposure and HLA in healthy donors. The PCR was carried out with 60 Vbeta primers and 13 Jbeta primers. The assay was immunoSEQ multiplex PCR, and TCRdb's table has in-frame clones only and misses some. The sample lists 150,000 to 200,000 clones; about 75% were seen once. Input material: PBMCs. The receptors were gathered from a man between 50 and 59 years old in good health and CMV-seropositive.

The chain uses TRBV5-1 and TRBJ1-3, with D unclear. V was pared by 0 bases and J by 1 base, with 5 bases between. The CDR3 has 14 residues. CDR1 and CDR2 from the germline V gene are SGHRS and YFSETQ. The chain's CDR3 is CASSLDGSGNTIYF. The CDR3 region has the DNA TGCGCCAGCAGCTTGGACGGTTCTGGAAACACCATATATTTT. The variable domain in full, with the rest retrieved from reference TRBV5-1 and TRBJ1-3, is KAGVTQTPRYLIKTRGQQVTLSCSPISGHRSVSWYQQTPGQGLQFLFEYFSETQRNKGNFPGRFSGRQFSNSRSEMNVSTLELGDSALYLCASSLDGSGNTIYFGEGSWLTVV.

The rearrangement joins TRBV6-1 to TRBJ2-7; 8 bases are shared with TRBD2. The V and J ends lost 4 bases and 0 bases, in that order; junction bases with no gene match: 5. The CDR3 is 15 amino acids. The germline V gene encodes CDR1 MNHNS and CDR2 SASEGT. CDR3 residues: CASSAPRGGSYEQYF. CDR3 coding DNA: TGTGCCAGCAGTGCCCCCCGGGGGGGCTCCTACGAGCAGTACTTC.

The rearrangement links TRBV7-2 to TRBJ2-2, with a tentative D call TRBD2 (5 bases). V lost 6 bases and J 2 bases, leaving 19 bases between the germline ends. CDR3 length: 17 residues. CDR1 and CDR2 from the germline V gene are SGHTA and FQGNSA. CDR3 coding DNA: TGTGCCAGCAGGACCACGGCGGGCTCGGGAAACACCGGGGAGCTGTTTTTT. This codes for CASRTTAGSGNTGELFF. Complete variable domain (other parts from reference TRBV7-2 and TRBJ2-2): GAGVSQSPSNKVTEKGKDVELRCDPISGHTALYWYRQSLGQGLEFLIYFQGNSAPDKSGLPSDRFSAERTGGSVSTLTIQRTQQEDSAVYLCASRTTAGSGNTGELFFGEGSRLTVL.

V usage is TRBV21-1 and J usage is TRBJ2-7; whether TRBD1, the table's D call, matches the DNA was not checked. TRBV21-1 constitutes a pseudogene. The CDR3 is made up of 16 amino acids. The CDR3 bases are TGTGCCAGCAGCTTCGTTGGGCAGGGGGTGTCCTACGAGCAGTACGTC. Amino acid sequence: CASSFVGQGVSYEQYV.

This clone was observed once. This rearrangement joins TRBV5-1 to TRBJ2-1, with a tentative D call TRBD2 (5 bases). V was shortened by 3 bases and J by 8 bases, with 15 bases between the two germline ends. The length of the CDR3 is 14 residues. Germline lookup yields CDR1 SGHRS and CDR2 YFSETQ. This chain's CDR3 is CASSWRAGSDEQFF. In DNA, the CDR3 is TGCGCCAGCAGCTGGAGAGCAGGTAGCGATGAGCAGTTCTTC.

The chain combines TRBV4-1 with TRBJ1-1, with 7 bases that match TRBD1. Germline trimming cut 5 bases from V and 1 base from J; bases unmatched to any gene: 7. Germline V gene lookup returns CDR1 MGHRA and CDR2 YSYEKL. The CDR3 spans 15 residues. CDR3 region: CASSTRTGANTEAFF. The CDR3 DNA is TGCGCCAGCAGCACCCGAACAGGGGCGAACACTGAAGCTTTCTTT.

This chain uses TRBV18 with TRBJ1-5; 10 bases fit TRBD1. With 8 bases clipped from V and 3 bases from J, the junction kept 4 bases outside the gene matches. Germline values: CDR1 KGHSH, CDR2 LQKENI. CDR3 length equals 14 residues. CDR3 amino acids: CASTGTGANQPQHF. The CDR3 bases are TGTGCCAGCACAGGGACAGGGGCCAATCAGCCCCAGCATTTT. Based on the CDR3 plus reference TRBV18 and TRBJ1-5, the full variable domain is NAGVMQNPRHLVRRRGQEARLRCSPMKGHSHVYWYRQLPEEGLKFMVYLQKENIIDESGMPKERFSAEFPKEGPSILRIQQVVRGDSAAYFCASTGTGANQPQHFGDGTRLSIL.

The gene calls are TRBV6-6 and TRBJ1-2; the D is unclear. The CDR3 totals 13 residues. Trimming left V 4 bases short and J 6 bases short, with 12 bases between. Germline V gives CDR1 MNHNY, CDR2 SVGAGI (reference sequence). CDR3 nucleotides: TGTGCCAGCAGTTCCTGGCGGGGAGATGGCTACACCTTC. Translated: CASSSWRGDGYTF.

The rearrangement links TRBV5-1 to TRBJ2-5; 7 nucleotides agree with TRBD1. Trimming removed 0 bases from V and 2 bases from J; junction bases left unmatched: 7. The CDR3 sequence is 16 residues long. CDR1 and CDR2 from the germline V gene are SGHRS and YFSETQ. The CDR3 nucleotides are TGCGCCAGCAGCTTGGGGGGGCTACAGGGGCAAGAGACCCAGTACTTC. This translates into CASSLGGLQGQETQYF.

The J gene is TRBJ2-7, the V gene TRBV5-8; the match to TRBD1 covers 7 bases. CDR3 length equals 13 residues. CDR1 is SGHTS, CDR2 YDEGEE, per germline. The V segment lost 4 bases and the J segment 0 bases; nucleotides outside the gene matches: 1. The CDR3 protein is CASSHRGSYEQYV. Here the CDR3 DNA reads TGTGCCAGCAGCCACAGGGGCTCCTACGAGCAGTACGTC.